These 22 T cell receptor beta chains share one sample of origin, sequenced in a study of blood T cells in healthy people across ages. Next came a second PCR, run for about 6 to 11 cycles, which used a sample-barcoded 5' primer along with a J-beta primer mix. Via MiXCR, TCRdb re-called the 5' RACE reads, giving one row per CDR3 protein. The sample shows about 930,000 distinct CDR3 sequences, about 27% of them seen only once. Another study also made use of these data, one on T cells of mothers and their children.

The sample consisted of blood. These receptors came from a woman between 40 and 50 years old in good health.

V gene TRBV19 combines with J gene TRBJ1-2; 7 bases match TRBD1. Looked up from germline, CDR1 is LNHDA and CDR2 is SQIVND (reference sequence). V shed 8 bases and J 8 bases; nucleotides not matched to a gene: 8. The CDR3 is 12 amino acids. Here the CDR3 reads CASGTGAWGYTF. The DNA of the CDR3 is TGTGCCAGTGGAACAGGGGCGTGGGGCTACACCTTC.

The chain carries TRBV7-2 and TRBJ2-7; D gene unclear. The germline V and J ends were trimmed by 0 bases and 3 bases, with 9 bases remaining between them. This CDR3 comprises 14 residues. In germline, CDR1 is SGHTA, CDR2 FQGNSA. The CDR3 is CASSLALFGYEQYF. CDR3 nucleotides: TGTGCCAGCAGCTTAGCTTTGTTCGGCTACGAGCAGTACTTC.

This clonotype turned up a few times. V and J are TRBV28 and TRBJ2-3; D is undetermined. The CDR3 runs 13 residues. From germline, CDR1 is MDHEN and CDR2 SYDVKM. The V gene lost 8 bases and the J gene lost 6 bases, with 15 bases spanning the gap. DNA for the CDR3: TGTGCCAGCTTAGGGTTTGGGTGGGATACGCAGTATTTT. Translating it yields CASLGFGWDTQYF.

The J gene is TRBJ1-5, the V gene TRBV4-1; tentatively, D is TRBD1 (5 bases). Germline lookup yields CDR1 MGHRA and CDR2 YSYEKL. The CDR3 is made up of 15 amino acids. The V end lost 4 bases, the J end lost 6 bases, and 16 bases lay between the germline ends. Here the CDR3 DNA reads TGCGCCAGCAGCCCCTATGAGGGGATTTCTCAGCCCCAGCATTTT. Translation gives CASSPYEGISQPQHF.

The sample holds a few counts of this clonotype. V and J are TRBV7-9 and TRBJ2-1; 11 bases fit TRBD2. The closer fit of TRBJ2-7 to the DNA end suggests the J call may be wrong. CDR3 length equals 15 residues. Germline lookup yields CDR1 SEHNR and CDR2 FQNEAQ (reference sequence). DNA for the CDR3: TGTGCCAGCAGCGCACCGGGACTAGCGGACAATGAGCAGTACTTC. It translates to CASSAPGLADNEQYF.

This clonotype appeared many times. The chain has TRBV20-1 and TRBJ2-1; TRBD1 agrees at 11 bases. V was clipped by 5 bases and J by 6 bases; unmatched bases: 6. This CDR3 has 14 residues. Germline CDR1 is DFQATT and CDR2 is SNEGSKA (reference sequence). CDR3 sequence reads: CSAAGTGGVNEQFF. The DNA of the CDR3 is TGCAGTGCTGCCGGGACAGGGGGTGTCAATGAGCAGTTCTTC.

This clonotype was counted ten times or more. CDR3 region: CASSYSGGTGEETQYF. For the CDR3, the DNA is TGTGCCAGCAGTTACTCGGGAGGGACTGGTGAAGAGACCCAGTACTTC. This chain joins TRBV6-2 or TRBV6-3 and TRBJ2-5; 7 nucleotides agree with TRBD2. This CDR3 spans 16 amino acids. Trimming took 0 bases from V and 3 from J; bases not matched to a gene: 7. From germline, CDR1 is MNHEY and CDR2 SVGEGT.

Many counts were recorded for this clonotype. The genes are TRBV11-2 and TRBJ2-7; possible D gene TRBD1, 6 bases. There are 16 residues in the CDR3. Germline CDR1 SGHAT, CDR2 FQNNGV. V was shortened by 5 bases and J by 0 bases, with 17 bases between the two germline ends. CDR3 nucleotides: TGTGCCAGCAGCACAAGGGCGGACAGTATCTCCTACGAGCAGTACTTC. Translation: CASSTRADSISYEQYF.

V is TRBV5-1 and J is TRBJ1-1, with 9 nucleotides matching TRBD1. Germline V CDR1 and CDR2: SGHRS, YFSETQ. This CDR3 has 15 amino acids. V shed 1 base and J 3 bases; nucleotides not matched to a gene: 4. The DNA for the CDR3 is TGCGCCAGCAGCTTGTCTTGGACAGGGGACACTGAAGCTTTCTTT. Amino acid sequence: CASSLSWTGDTEAFF.

This clonotype turned up a few times. This chain connects TRBV5-1 to TRBJ1-1; D might be TRBD1 (5 bases). V was clipped by 4 bases and J by 4 bases, with 14 bases between them. The CDR3 has 14 residues. The germline V gene has CDR1 SGHRS and CDR2 YFSETQ. This CDR3 reads CASSGGFGGTEAFF. DNA of the CDR3: TGCGCCAGCAGCGGCGGGTTTGGGGGCACTGAAGCTTTCTTT.

The genes are TRBV20-1 and TRBJ2-1; 10 bases map to TRBD2. The V and J ends lost 2 bases and 10 bases, in that order; junction bases with no gene match: 8. Germline CDR1 is DFQATT and CDR2 is SNEGSKA (reference sequence). CDR3 length equals 14 residues. CDR3 nucleotides: TGCAGTGCTAGACCCCTAGCGGGGGTAGTAGAGCAGTTCTTC. Translating it yields CSARPLAGVVEQFF.

In this sample, this clonotype turned up a few times. CDR3 sequence reads: CASSRTGDSNQPQHF. The CDR3 DNA reads TGTGCCAGCAGCCGGACAGGGGATAGCAATCAGCCCCAGCATTTT. The chain joins TRBV11-2 to TRBJ1-5; 9 nucleotides agree with TRBD1. CDR3 length: 15 residues. The germline V gene has CDR1 SGHAT and CDR2 FQNNGV. After removal of 5 bases from V and 0 bases from J, the junction contained 2 bases not matched to a gene.

This sequence joins TRBV12-3 or TRBV12-4 and TRBJ2-1, with TRBD2 identical over 9 bases. CDR3 size: 15 residues. Losses at the gene ends were 6 bases for V and 8 bases for J; bases not matched to a gene: 11. The CDR3 sequence is CASSSRRGGRDEQFF. The CDR3 coding sequence is TGTGCCAGCAGCTCCCGGCGGGGGGGCAGGGATGAGCAGTTCTTC.

The CDR3 is CASSPDGGNEKLFF. CDR3 in DNA: TGTGCCAGCAGTCCGGACGGGGGAAATGAAAAACTGTTTTTT. The genes are TRBV12-3 or TRBV12-4 and TRBJ1-4; the D gene is possibly TRBD1 (5 bases). The CDR3 length is 14 residues. The V end was cut by 5 bases, the J end by 5 bases, with 12 bases between.

This clonotype was observed a handful of times. An end of the junction does not agree with germline; a read error may underlie this. The chain has TRBV12-3 or TRBV12-4 and TRBJ1-5; TRBD1 matches at 8 bases. The length of the CDR3 is 16 residues. CDR3 in DNA: TGTGCCAGTAGTTTGCGACAGGGGAAGGACAATCAGCCCCAGCATTTT. Protein product: CASSLRQGKDNQPQHF.

The rearrangement joins TRBV6-2 or TRBV6-3 to TRBJ2-1; no definite D call. Germline V gene sequence: CDR1 MNHEY, CDR2 SVGEGT. V gave up 0 bases and J gave up 7 bases, with 10 bases separating them. The CDR3 extends over 14 amino acids. This chain's CDR3 is CASSYSGSENEQFF. CDR3 DNA: TGTGCCAGCAGTTACTCAGGGTCGGAGAATGAGCAGTTCTTC.

The CDR3, as DNA: TGCAGCGTGGGGGGACAGGGTGTCGGCAACGAGCAGTACTTC. As protein: CSVGGQGVGNEQYF. This chain connects TRBV29-1 to TRBJ2-5, with TRBD1 matching over 9 bases. The end of the DNA is better explained by TRBJ2-7, so the J call may be wrong. The CDR3 length is 14 residues. The V gene's germline CDR1 is SQVTM and CDR2 ANQGSEA.

This clonotype has ten or more counts. This chain uses TRBV7-2 with TRBJ2-1; 8 bases line up with TRBD2. V trimming: 6 bases; J trimming: 2 bases; junction bases outside the gene matches: 3. CDR3 length: 14 amino acids. The V gene's germline CDR1 is SGHTA and CDR2 FQGNSA. In DNA form, the CDR3 reads TGTGCCAGCAGTCCGGGGGGGCCCTACAATGAGCAGTTCTTC. It encodes CASSPGGPYNEQFF. Supplemented by reference TRBV7-2 and TRBJ2-1, the full variable domain reads GAGVSQSPSNKVTEKGKDVELRCDPISGHTALYWYRQSLGQGLEFLIYFQGNSAPDKSGLPSDRFSAERTGGSVSTLTIQRTQQEDSAVYLCASSPGGPYNEQFFGPGTRLTVL.

The chain recombines TRBV5-5 with TRBJ1-1; maybe TRBD1 (5 bases). The V end was cut by 0 bases, the J end by 1 base, with 16 bases between. The CDR3 is 17 residues long. The V gene's germline CDR1 is SGHKS and CDR2 YYEKEE (reference sequence). The CDR3 sequence: CASSLALPGRANTEAFF. CDR3 nucleotide sequence: TGTGCCAGCAGCTTGGCCCTTCCAGGGCGGGCGAACACTGAAGCTTTCTTT.

To note about this clonotype: Possible read error: a much larger clone is one base away. The chain uses TRBV2 and TRBJ2-1, with 10 bases that match TRBD2. The CDR3 runs 15 residues. The V gene end was trimmed by 2 bases and the J gene end by 4 bases; junction bases not matched to a gene: 2. The germline V gene has CDR1 SNHLY and CDR2 FYNNEI. The CDR3 DNA reads as TGTGCCAGCAGTGAACAACTAGCGGGGTACAATGAGCAGTTCTTC. As protein: CASSEQLAGYNEQFF.

This clonotype has at least ten counts. V gene TRBV20-1 combines with J gene TRBJ2-1; 10 positions match TRBD2. Per germline, CDR1 DFQATT and CDR2 SNEGSKA (reference sequence). The CDR3 is made up of 14 amino acids. V trimming: 6 bases; J trimming: 4 bases; junction bases outside the gene matches: 6. CDR3 region: CSARTSGDYNEQFF. For the CDR3, the DNA is TGCAGTGCCAGGACTAGCGGAGATTACAATGAGCAGTTCTTC.

With respect to this clonotype: Germline is not matched at one junction end, which may reflect a read error. The chain has TRBV4-2 and TRBJ1-1; maybe TRBD1 (5 bases). Germline-derived CDR1 and CDR2 are LGHNA and YNFKEQ. The CDR3 is 14 amino acids. CDR3 region: CANSQGGSGTEAFF. The CDR3 region has the DNA TGTGCCAACAGCCAAGGAGGGTCCGGGACCGAAGCTTTCTTT.